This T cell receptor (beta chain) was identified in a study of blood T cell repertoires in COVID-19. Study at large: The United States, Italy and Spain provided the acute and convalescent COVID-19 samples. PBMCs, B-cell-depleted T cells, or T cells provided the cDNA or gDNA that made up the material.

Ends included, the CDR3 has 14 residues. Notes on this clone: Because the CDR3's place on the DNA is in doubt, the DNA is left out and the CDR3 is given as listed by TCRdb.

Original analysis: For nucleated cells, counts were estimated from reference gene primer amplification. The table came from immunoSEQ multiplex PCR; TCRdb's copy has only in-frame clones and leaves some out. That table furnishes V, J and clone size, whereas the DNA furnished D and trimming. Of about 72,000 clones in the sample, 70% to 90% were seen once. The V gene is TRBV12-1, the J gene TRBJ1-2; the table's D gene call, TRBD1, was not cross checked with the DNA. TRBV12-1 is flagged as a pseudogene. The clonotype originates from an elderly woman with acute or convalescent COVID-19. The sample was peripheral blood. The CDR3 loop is CASSFLWSGYGYTF.